This T cell receptor (beta chain) was captured in a study of T cell responses to AZD1222 COVID-19 vaccine. Here immunoSEQ multiplex PCR was the method, and the copy in TCRdb shows in-frame clones only, minus some. Of 90,000 to 130,000 clones in the sample, roughly nine tenths are singletons; the top ten hold 3.2%. CDR1 is MDHEN, CDR2 SYDVKM, per germline. The CDR3 length is 15 residues. V lost 2 bases, J lost 2 bases, and 10 bases lay in between. The rearrangement links TRBV28 to TRBJ2-4; unclear D gene. The origin of this receptor is an adult in good health. This specimen was peripheral blood, taken on day 0 of AZD1222 vaccination. The CDR3 nucleotides read TGTGCCAGCAGTTTAAGTGTCTTGCCCAAAAACATTCAGTACTTC. Translating gives CASSLSVLPKNIQYF.